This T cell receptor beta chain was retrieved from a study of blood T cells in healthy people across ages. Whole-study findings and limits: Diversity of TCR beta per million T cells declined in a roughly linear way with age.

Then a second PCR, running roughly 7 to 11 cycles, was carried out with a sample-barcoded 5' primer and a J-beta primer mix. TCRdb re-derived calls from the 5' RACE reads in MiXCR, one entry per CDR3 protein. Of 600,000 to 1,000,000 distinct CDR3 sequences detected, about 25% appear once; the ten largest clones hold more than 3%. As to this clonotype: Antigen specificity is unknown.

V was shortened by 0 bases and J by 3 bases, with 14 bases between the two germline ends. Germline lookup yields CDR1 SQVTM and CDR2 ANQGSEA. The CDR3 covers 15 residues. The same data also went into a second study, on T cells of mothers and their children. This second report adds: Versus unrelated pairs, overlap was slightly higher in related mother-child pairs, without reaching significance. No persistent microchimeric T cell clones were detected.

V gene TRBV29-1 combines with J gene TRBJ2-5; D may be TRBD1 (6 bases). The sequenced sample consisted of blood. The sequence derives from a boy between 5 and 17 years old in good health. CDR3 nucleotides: TGCAGCGTTGAAGATCCAAAGGGGGTGGAAGAGACCCAGTACTTC. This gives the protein CSVEDPKGVEETQYF. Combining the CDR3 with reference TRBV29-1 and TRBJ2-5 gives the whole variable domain SAVISQKPSRDICQRGTSLTIQCQVDSQVTMMFWYRQQPGQSLTLIATANQGSEATYESGFVIDKFPISRPNLTFSTLTVSNMSPEDSSIYLCSVEDPKGVEETQYFGPGTRLLVL.